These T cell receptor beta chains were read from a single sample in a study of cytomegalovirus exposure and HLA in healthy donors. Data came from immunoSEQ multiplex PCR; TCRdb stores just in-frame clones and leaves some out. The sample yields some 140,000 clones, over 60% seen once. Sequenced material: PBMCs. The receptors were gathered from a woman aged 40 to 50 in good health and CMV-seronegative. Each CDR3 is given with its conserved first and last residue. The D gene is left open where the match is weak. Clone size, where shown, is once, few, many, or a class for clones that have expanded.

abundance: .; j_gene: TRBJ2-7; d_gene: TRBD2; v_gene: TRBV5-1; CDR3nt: TGCGCCAGCAGCTCACGGACTAGCGGGAGGGCCTGGGACGAGCAGTACTTC; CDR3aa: CASSSRTSGRAWDEQYF
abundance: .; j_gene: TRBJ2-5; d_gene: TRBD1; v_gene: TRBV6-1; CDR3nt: TGTGCCAGCAGCGACAGGGCAGTAGGGACCCAGTACTTC; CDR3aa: CASSDRAVGTQYF
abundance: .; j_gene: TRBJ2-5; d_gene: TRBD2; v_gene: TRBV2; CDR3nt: TGTGCCAGCAGTCCCGGGGGGGCCGGGGAGACCCAGTACTTC; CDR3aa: CASSPGGAGETQYF
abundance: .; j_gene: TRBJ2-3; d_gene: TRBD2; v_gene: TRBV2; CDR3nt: TGTGCCAGCAGGGGGACTAGCGGGACCCGGTGGTATTTT; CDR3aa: CASRGTSGTRWYF
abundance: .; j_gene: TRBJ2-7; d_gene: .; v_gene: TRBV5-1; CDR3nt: TGCGCCAGCAGCCCCGAGAGGGTTAGTTACGAGCAGTACTTC; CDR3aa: CASSPERVSYEQYF
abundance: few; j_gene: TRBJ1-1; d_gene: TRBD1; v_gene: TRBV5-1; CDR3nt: TGCGCCAGCAGCTCAACAGGGGTGACGGGCACTGAAGCTTTCTTT; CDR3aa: CASSSTGVTGTEAFF
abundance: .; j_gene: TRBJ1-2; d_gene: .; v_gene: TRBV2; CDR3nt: TGTGCCAGCATCGGGGGGAACTATGGCTACACCTTC; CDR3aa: CASIGGNYGYTF
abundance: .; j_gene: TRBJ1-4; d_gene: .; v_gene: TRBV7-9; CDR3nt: TGTGCCAGCAGTGGCCAGGGAGGAGGTAATGAAAAACTGTTTTTT; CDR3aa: CASSGQGGGNEKLFF
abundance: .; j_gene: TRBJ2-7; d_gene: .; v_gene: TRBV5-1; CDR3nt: TGCGCCAGCAGCTCGGGACTCTACGAGCAGTACTTC; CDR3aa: CASSSGLYEQYF
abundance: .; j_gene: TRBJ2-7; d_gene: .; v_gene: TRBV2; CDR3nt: TGTGCCAGCAGTCCTAGTGCCTACGAGCAGTACTTC; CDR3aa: CASSPSAYEQYF
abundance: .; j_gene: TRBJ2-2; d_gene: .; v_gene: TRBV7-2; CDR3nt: TGTGCCAGCAGCTTACCCCAGGGGGGAGGCACCGGGGAGCTGTTTTTT; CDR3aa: CASSLPQGGGTGELFF
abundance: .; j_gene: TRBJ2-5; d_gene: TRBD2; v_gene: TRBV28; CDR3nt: TGTGCCAGCAGTTCCCAGGAGACCGGGAGGGACGGGGAGACCCAGTACTTC; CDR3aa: CASSSQETGRDGETQYF
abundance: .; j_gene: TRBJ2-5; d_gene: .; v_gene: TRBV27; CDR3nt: TGTGCCAGCAGCCGAACGTCGCAGTACCAAGAGACCCAGTACTTC; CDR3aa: CASSRTSQYQETQYF
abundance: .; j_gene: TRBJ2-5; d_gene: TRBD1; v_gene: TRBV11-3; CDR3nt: TGTGCCAGCAGCCGCGGACAGGGGGTTTGGGAGACCCAGTACTTC; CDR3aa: CASSRGQGVWETQYF
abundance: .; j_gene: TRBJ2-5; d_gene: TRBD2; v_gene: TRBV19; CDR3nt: TGTGCCAGTAGACAAAGACTAGCGGGGGAAGAGACCCAGTACTTC; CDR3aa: CASRQRLAGEETQYF
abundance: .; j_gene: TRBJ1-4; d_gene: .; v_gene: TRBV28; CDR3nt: TGTGCCAGCAGTCCCGGGGGGAGGGGTAATGAAAAACTGTTTTTT; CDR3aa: CASSPGGRGNEKLFF
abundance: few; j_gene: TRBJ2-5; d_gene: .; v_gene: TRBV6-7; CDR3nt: TGTGCCAGCAGTTTACCGGACTCGGGGGTCCAAGAGACCCAGTACTTC; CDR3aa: CASSLPDSGVQETQYF
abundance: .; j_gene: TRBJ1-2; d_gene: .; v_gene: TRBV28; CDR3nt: TGTGCCAGCATCGGACACGCACCCCCCTATGGCTACACCTTC; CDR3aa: CASIGHAPPYGYTF
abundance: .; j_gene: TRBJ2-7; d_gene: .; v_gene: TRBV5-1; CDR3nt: TGCGCCAGCAGCTTCGAGACACCCTACGAGCAGTACTTC; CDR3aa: CASSFETPYEQYF
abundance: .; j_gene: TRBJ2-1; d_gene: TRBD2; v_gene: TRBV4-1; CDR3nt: TGCGCCAGCAGCCAACCCGGGAGGGGCTATGAGCAGTTCTTC; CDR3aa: CASSQPGRGYEQFF
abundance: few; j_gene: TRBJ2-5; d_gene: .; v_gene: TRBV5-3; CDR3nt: TGTGCCAGAAGCTTGTGTCCGTTTGTCCTCGAGAGGGAGGAGACCCAGTACTTC; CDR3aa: CARSLCPFVLEREETQYF
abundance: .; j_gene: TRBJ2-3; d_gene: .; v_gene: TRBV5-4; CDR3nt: TGTGCCAGCAGCGGGTACAGGACCTCTGGCACAGATACGCAGTATTTT; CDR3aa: CASSGYRTSGTDTQYF
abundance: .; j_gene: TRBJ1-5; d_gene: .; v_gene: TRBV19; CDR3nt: TGTGCCAGTAGTATATTTGGGCTAACTAGCAATCAGCCCCAGCATTTT; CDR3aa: CASSIFGLTSNQPQHF
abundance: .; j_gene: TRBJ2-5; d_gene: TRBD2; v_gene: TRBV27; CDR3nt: TGTGCCAGCTGGGCGGGGGGGATGGAGACCCAGTACTTC; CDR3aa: CASWAGGMETQYF
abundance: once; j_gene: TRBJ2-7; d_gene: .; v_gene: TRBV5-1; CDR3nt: TGCGCCAGCAGCCTGGCGAGGACACTGAGCTCCTACGAGCAGTACTTC; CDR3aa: CASSLARTLSSYEQYF
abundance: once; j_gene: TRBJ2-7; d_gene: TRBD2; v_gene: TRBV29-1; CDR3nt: TGCAGCGTTGGGGCTGTAGGAAGCGGGGGGGCAGACTACGAGCAGTACTTC; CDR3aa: CSVGAVGSGGADYEQYF
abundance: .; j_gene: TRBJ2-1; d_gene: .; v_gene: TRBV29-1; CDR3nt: TGCAGCGCTGATACTACTAATTACAATGAGCAGTTCTTC; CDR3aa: CSADTTNYNEQFF
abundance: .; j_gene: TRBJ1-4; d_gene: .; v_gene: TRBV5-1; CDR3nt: TGCGCCAGCAGCCCTGGTTCGGTGACAACTAATGAAAAACTGTTTTTT; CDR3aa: CASSPGSVTTNEKLFF
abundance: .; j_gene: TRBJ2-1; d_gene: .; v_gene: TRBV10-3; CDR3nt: TGTGCCATCAGTGAGTCGAATGGGCCCCCTCGTAGCAATGAGCAGTTCTTC; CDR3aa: CAISESNGPPRSNEQFF
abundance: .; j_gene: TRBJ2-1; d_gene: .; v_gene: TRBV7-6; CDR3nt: TGTGCCAGCAGCCCCCGAATAGAAAATGAGCAGTTCTTC; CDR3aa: CASSPRIENEQFF
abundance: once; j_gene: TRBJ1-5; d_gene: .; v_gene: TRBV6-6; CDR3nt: TGTGCCAGCAGCCAGGGCCCTTCTTCCGGACAGCCCCAGCATTTT; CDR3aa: CASSQGPSSGQPQHF
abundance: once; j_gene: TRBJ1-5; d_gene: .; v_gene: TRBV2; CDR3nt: TGTGCCAGCAGTGAAAAGACAGGATTCAGCCAGCCCCAGCATTTT; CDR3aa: CASSEKTGFSQPQHF
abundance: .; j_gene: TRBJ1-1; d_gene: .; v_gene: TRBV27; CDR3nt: TGTGCCAGCCTAGGACAGTTCAACACTGAAGCTTTCTTT; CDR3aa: CASLGQFNTEAFF
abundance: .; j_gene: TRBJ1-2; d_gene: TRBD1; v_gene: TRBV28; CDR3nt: TGTGCCAGCAGTTCAGGACAGGGCGTCTATGGCTACACCTTC; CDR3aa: CASSSGQGVYGYTF
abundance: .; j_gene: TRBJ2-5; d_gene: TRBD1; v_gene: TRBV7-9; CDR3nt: TGTGCCAGCACCCCAGCCCCGACAGGGGAAGAGACCCAGTACTTC; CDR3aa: CASTPAPTGEETQYF
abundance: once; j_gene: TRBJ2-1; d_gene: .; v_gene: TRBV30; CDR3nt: TGTGCCTGGAGTGTACTTATCTACAATGAGCAGTTCTTC; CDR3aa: CAWSVLIYNEQFF
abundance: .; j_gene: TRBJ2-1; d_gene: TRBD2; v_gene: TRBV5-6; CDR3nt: TGTGCCAGCAGCCCGCCGGCTAGCGGGAGGTACAATGAGCAGTTCTTC; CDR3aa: CASSPPASGRYNEQFF
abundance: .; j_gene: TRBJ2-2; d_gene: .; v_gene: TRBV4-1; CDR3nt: TGCGCCAGCAGCCAGCTGGACAGATTCACCGGGGAGCTGTTTTTT; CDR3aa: CASSQLDRFTGELFF
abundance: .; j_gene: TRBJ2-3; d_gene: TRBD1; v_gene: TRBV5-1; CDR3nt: TGCGCCAGCAGCTTAGGACAGGTCACAGATACGCAGTATTTT; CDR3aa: CASSLGQVTDTQYF
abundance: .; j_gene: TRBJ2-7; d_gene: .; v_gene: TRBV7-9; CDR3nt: TGTGCCAGCAGCTTAGTCAGGGGCACTCAGGGGGAGCAGTACTTC; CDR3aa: CASSLVRGTQGEQYF
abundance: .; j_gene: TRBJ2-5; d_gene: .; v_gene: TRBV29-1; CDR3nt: TGCAGCGTCCCAGGGGTGGTGGTAGAGACCCAGTACTTC; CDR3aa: CSVPGVVVETQYF
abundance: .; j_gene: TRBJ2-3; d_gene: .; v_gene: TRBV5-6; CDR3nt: TGTGCCAGCAGCCCCACAGTAGGAACCACAGATACGCAGTATTTT; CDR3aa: CASSPTVGTTDTQYF
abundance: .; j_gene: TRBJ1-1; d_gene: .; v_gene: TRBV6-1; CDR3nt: TGTGCCAGCAGTGACCAATCGGGGTCTTGGACTGAAGCTTTCTTT; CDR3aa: CASSDQSGSWTEAFF
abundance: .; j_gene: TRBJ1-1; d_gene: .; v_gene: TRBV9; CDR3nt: TGTGCCAGCAGCGCGAGGGGAGGGGAGGGCACTGAAGCTTTCTTT; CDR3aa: CASSARGGEGTEAFF
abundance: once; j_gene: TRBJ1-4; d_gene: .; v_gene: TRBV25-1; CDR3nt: TGTGCCAGCAGTGACAGGGGAAGAGAAACAGAAAAACTGTTTTTT; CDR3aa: CASSDRGRETEKLFF
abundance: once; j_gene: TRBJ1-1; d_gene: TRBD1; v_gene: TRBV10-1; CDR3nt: TGCGCCAGCAGTGAGTCGGATGGACAGGGCCTCAGGGATGCTTTCTTT; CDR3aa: CASSESDGQGLRDAFF